Following are 27 T cell receptor beta chains from one sample sequenced in a study of blood T cell repertoires in COVID-19. The protocol was immunoSEQ multiplex PCR, while the TCRdb copy is restricted to in-frame clones and leaves out a portion. The sample yields fewer than 90,000 clones, approximately 90% seen once. Sequencing was performed on peripheral blood. The receptors come from a human donor in a cohort sampled during active COVID-19.

The genes are TRBV5-4 and TRBJ2-5; TRBD1 matches 7 bases. Germline CDR1 and CDR2: SGHNT and YYREEE (reference sequence). V shed 4 bases, J shed 4 bases, and the junction held 7 bases outside the gene matches. This CDR3 comprises 14 residues. CDR3 amino acids: CASSLGQVVETQYF. As DNA, the CDR3 is TGTGCCAGCAGCCTAGGACAGGTAGTAGAGACCCAGTACTTC.

The rearrangement links TRBV19 to TRBJ2-7; 7 bases are shared with TRBD2. Trimming at V came to 4 bases and at J to 0 bases, leaving 9 bases not matched to a gene. CDR1 LNHDA and CDR2 SQIVND come from the germline V gene (reference sequence). The CDR3 extends over 16 amino acids. Here the CDR3 DNA reads TGTGCCAGTAGTAGCGGGAGTTTCGACATCTCCTACGAGCAGTACTTC. It is translated as CASSSGSFDISYEQYF.

This clone came up a few times. The rearrangement uses TRBV19 and TRBJ1-5, with D possibly being TRBD1 (6 bases). The V gene's germline CDR1 is LNHDA and CDR2 SQIVND (reference sequence). The CDR3 contains 13 residues. V gave up 11 bases and J gave up 3 bases, with 14 bases separating them. CDR3 residues: CAGAQGDNQPQHF. The CDR3 DNA follows: TGTGCCGGCGCACAGGGAGACAATCAGCCCCAGCATTTT.

This clone was picked up one time. The chain links TRBV27 to TRBJ2-2; 8 nucleotides line up with TRBD2. V was pared by 3 bases and J by 6 bases, with 15 bases of the junction left unmatched. CDR1 is MNHEY and CDR2 is SMNVEV in the germline V gene (reference sequence). This CDR3 has 18 amino acids. CDR3 coding DNA: TGTGCCAGCAGTTTCATAACCACCAGCAGCGGGAGCCCCGGGGAGCTGTTTTTT. This encodes CASSFITTSSGSPGELFF.

This sequence joins TRBV5-1 and TRBJ2-4, with 7 bases identical to TRBD2. CDR1 is SGHRS and CDR2 is YFSETQ in the germline V gene. V shed 4 bases and J 8 bases; nucleotides not matched to a gene: 9. This CDR3 contains 14 residues. The CDR3 nucleotides read TGCGCCAGCAGCCCTGACCCGGGGAGGGACATTCAGTACTTC. Encoded protein: CASSPDPGRDIQYF.

The V call is TRBV6-4, the J call TRBJ1-5; D not certain. This CDR3 has 14 residues. V was clipped by 7 bases and J by 0 bases, with 10 bases between them. CDR1 is MRHNA and CDR2 is SNTAGT in the germline V gene. The CDR3 is CASILAYSNQPQHF. The CDR3 DNA is TGTGCCAGCATACTCGCGTATAGCAATCAGCCCCAGCATTTT.

The chain combines TRBV10-2 with TRBJ2-3, with TRBD2 identical over 7 bases. The trim removed 6 bases at V and 2 bases at J, leaving 14 bases unmatched. Germline CDR1 is WSHSY and CDR2 is SAAADI. The CDR3 has 17 residues. For the CDR3, the DNA is TGCGCCAGCAGCGTTCCCCGTTCTAGCGGCTACACAGATACGCAGTATTTT. It codes for CASSVPRSSGYTDTQYF.

This clone has a single count. The chain recombines TRBV5-1 with TRBJ1-1; a possible D gene is TRBD1 (5 bases). The CDR3 consists of 14 residues. Looked up from germline, CDR1 is SGHRS and CDR2 is YFSETQ. The ends were cut back, 5 bases at V and 1 base at J, with 12 bases in the middle. DNA of the CDR3: TGCGCCAGCAGTGCGGGACCGCAGAACACTGAAGCTTTCTTT. This codes for CASSAGPQNTEAFF.

The chain carries TRBV5-6 and TRBJ2-7, with no clear D. The germline V gene encodes CDR1 SGHDT and CDR2 YYEEEE. Trimming took 3 bases from V and 0 from J, leaving 16 bases between them. There are 16 residues in the CDR3. The CDR3 nucleotides read TGTGCCAGCAGCTCACGGTGGCGGATGAGCTCCTACGAGCAGTACGTC. Protein sequence: CASSSRWRMSSYEQYV.

This rearrangement joins TRBV6-2 or TRBV6-3 to TRBJ2-7, with D maybe TRBD2 (6 bases). The germline V and J ends were trimmed by 1 base and 2 bases, with 15 bases remaining between them. This CDR3 is built from 16 residues. Germline assignment: CDR1 MNHEY and CDR2 SVGEGT. The CDR3 region is CASSYYGRWGAYEQYF. The CDR3 DNA sequence: TGTGCCAGCAGTTACTACGGGAGATGGGGGGCCTACGAGCAGTACTTC.

The chain couples TRBV28 to TRBJ2-3, with TRBD1 as a possible D gene (6 bases). Germline-derived CDR1 and CDR2 are MDHEN and SYDVKM. The CDR3 loop spans 16 amino acids. With 7 bases removed from V and 0 bases from J, the gap between germline ends came to 17 bases. The CDR3 protein is CASTPLSDRSTDTQYF. The CDR3 bases are TGTGCCAGCACCCCATTGTCCGACAGGAGCACAGATACGCAGTATTTT.

This rearrangement joins TRBV29-1 to TRBJ2-3; the match to TRBD2 covers 8 bases. J lost 4 bases, V lost 8 bases, and 8 bases had no gene match. Germline assignment: CDR1 SQVTM and CDR2 ANQGSEA. The CDR3 sequence is 13 residues long. CDR3 coding DNA: TGCAGCCTCCTGGGACTAGGGCCAGATACGCAGTATTTT. This encodes CSLLGLGPDTQYF.

V is TRBV7-2 and J is TRBJ1-1; D might be TRBD1 (6 bases). CDR1 is SGHTA and CDR2 is FQGNSA in the germline V gene. V gave up 0 bases and J gave up 6 bases, with 11 bases separating them. CDR3 length: 14 residues. The CDR3 DNA reads as TGTGCCAGCAGCTTAGCACAGGGCCTCGCTGAAGCTTTCTTT. It codes for CASSLAQGLAEAFF.

The table lists this clone with a count of one. V is TRBV29-1 and J is TRBJ2-1; TRBD2 agrees at 13 bases. V dropped 7 bases and J dropped 0; count of bases not matched to a gene: 6. Germline assignment: CDR1 SQVTM and CDR2 ANQGSEA. CDR3 size: 16 residues. The CDR3 sequence is CSAGTSGTSSYNEQFF. The CDR3 nucleotides read TGCAGCGCCGGGACTAGCGGGACTAGCTCCTACAATGAGCAGTTCTTC.

The chain's CDR3 is CASSISVEDTQYF. The CDR3 coding sequence is TGTGCCAGCAGCATCTCTGTGGAGGATACGCAGTATTTT. The chain couples TRBV11-3 to TRBJ2-3; D is unresolved. Germline CDR1 and CDR2: SGHNT and YENEEA. V was pared by 5 bases and J by 6 bases, with 12 bases between. CDR3 length equals 13 residues.

The chain couples TRBV30 to TRBJ1-2; a possible D gene is TRBD1 (6 bases). The length of the CDR3 is 13 residues. Germline loops: CDR1 GTSNPN, CDR2 SVGIG (reference sequence). Trimming took off 4 bases at V and 4 bases at J, with 13 bases between the two ends. CDR3 nucleotides: TGTGCCTGGACCACAGGGTTTGGCTATGGCTACACCTTC. It specifies CAWTTGFGYGYTF.

Here the CDR3 reads CASSPFRSGRLTDTQYF. Written as DNA, the CDR3 is TGTGCCAGCAGCCCTTTTCGGAGCGGGAGGCTCACAGATACGCAGTATTTT. The chain combines TRBV11-3 with TRBJ2-3; 9 nucleotides match TRBD2. J lost 2 bases, V lost 5 bases, and 11 bases had no gene match. This CDR3 has 17 residues. Germline V gene data show CDR1 as SGHNT and CDR2 as YENEEA.

V gene TRBV5-1 combines with J gene TRBJ1-2; TRBD1 aligns across 9 bases. The CDR3 loop spans 16 amino acids. Looked up from germline, CDR1 is SGHRS and CDR2 is YFSETQ. Trimming removed 0 bases from V and 2 bases from J; junction bases left unmatched: 5. This CDR3 is CASSLAPGTGNYGYTF. CDR3 coding DNA: TGCGCCAGCAGCTTGGCTCCCGGGACAGGGAACTATGGCTACACCTTC.

The chain recombines TRBV13 with TRBJ2-1; perhaps TRBD1 as D (6 bases). CDR3 length: 14 amino acids. Germline values: CDR1 PRHDT, CDR2 FYEKMQ (reference sequence). Between the trimmed V and J ends, which lost 5 bases and 5 bases, there was a span of 13 bases. The CDR3 reads CASSPRTVDNEQFF. The CDR3 nucleotides are TGTGCCAGCAGCCCCCGGACAGTAGACAATGAGCAGTTCTTC.

This clone was observed a handful of times. This sequence joins TRBV27 and TRBJ2-7, with D maybe TRBD1 (6 bases). This CDR3 comprises 14 residues. With 6 bases removed from V and 2 bases from J, the gap between germline ends came to 14 bases. The V gene's germline CDR1 is MNHEY and CDR2 SMNVEV (reference sequence). The CDR3 coding sequence is TGTGCCAGCAGGGCTCAGGGGCCAACCTACGAGCAGTACTTC. Residues: CASRAQGPTYEQYF.

The chain uses TRBV18 and TRBJ2-5, with D unclear. CDR1 is KGHSH, CDR2 LQKENI, per germline. CDR3 length: 15 residues. The V end lost 3 bases, the J end lost 2 bases, and 13 bases lay between the germline ends. Here the CDR3 DNA reads TGTGCCAGCTCACCCGGATTTCTAGTTCAAGAGACCCAGTACTTC. Translated: CASSPGFLVQETQYF.

This clone was seen more than once but under ten times. V and J are TRBV7-9 and TRBJ2-3; TRBD1 is a possible D gene (5 bases). Germline V lookup: CDR1 SEHNR, CDR2 FQNEAQ (reference sequence). V was shortened by 4 bases and J by 10 bases, with 15 bases between the two germline ends. This CDR3 is built from 13 residues. The chain's CDR3 is CASSSLQAGAQYF. The CDR3 region has the DNA TGTGCCAGCAGCTCTCTACAGGCTGGTGCGCAGTATTTT.

The V gene is TRBV5-1, the J gene TRBJ2-1; 7 nucleotides match TRBD2. The trim removed 2 bases at V and 6 bases at J, leaving 2 bases unmatched. The CDR3 spans 13 residues. Germline V gene lookup returns CDR1 SGHRS and CDR2 YFSETQ. The CDR3 bases are TGCGCCAGCAGCTTACCTAGCGGCAATGAGCAGTTCTTC. This encodes CASSLPSGNEQFF.

The gene calls are TRBV14 and TRBJ2-2, with D uncertain. Germline V gene sequence: CDR1 SGHDN, CDR2 FVKESK. V lost 1 base to trimming and J lost 4 bases, with 7 bases between them. The CDR3 covers 14 residues. CDR3 in DNA: TGTGCCAGCAGCCAAGTGACTTTCACCGGGGAGCTGTTTTTT. It specifies CASSQVTFTGELFF.

This clone was detected a few times. V usage is TRBV7-9 and J usage is TRBJ1-6, with D possibly matching TRBD1 (5 bases). This CDR3 comprises 15 residues. The V gene's germline CDR1 is SEHNR and CDR2 FQNEAQ (reference sequence). V was trimmed by 4 bases and J by 5 bases, leaving 12 bases between them. The CDR3 reads CASSSAGTDNSPLHF. CDR3 sequence (DNA): TGTGCCAGCAGCTCCGCCGGGACTGATAATTCACCCCTCCACTTT.

Ten or more counts support this clone. J is TRBJ2-5 and V is TRBV30, with 15 nucleotides matching TRBD2. V was pared by 1 base and J by 5 bases, with 2 bases of the junction left unmatched. The CDR3 extends over 15 amino acids. Germline values: CDR1 GTSNPN, CDR2 SVGIG (reference sequence). CDR3 nucleotide sequence: TGTGCCTGGAGTGGAGGACTAGCGGGGGGGGAGACCCAGTACTTC. As protein: CAWSGGLAGGETQYF.

This chain uses TRBV11-2 with TRBJ1-1; TRBD1 matches 7 bases. Germline values: CDR1 SGHAT, CDR2 FQNNGV. There are 15 residues in the CDR3. Unmatched junction bases numbered 11, after V lost 3 bases and J lost 7 bases. The CDR3: CASSLGGQDFDEAFF. In DNA, the CDR3 is TGTGCCAGCAGCTTGGGCGGACAGGATTTTGATGAAGCTTTCTTT. Full variable domain (rest looked up from reference TRBV11-2 and TRBJ1-1): EAGVAQSPRYKIIEKRQSVAFWCNPISGHATLYWYQQILGQGPKLLIQFQNNGVVDDSQLPKDRFSAERLKGVDSTLKIQPAKLEDSAVYLCASSLGGQDFDEAFFGQGTRLTVV.